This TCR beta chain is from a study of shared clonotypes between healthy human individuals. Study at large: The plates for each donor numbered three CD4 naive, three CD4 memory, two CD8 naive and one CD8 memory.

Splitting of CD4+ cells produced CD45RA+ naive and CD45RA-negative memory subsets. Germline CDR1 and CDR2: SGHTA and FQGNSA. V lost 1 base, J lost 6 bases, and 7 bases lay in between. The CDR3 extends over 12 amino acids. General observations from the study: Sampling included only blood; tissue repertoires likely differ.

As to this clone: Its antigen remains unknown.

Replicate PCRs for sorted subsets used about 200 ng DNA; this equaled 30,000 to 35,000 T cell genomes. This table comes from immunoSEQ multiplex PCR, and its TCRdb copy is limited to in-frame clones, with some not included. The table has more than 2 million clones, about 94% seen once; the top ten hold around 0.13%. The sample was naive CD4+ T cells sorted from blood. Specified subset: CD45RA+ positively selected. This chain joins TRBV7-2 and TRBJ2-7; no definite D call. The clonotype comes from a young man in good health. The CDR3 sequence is CASSLGVSEQYF. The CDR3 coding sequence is TGTGCCAGCAGCTTAGGGGTGTCCGAGCAGTACTTC.